This is a list of T cell receptor beta chains from one sample in a study of T cell responses to AZD1222 COVID-19 vaccine. The assay was immunoSEQ multiplex PCR, and TCRdb's table has in-frame clones only and misses some. Its table lists about 140,000 clones. The sample was peripheral blood. These receptors were taken from an adult in good health. CDR3s include the opening cysteine and the closing phenylalanine or tryptophan. D genes are given only for firm matches.

V gene	D gene	J gene	CDR3 DNA	CDR3 protein
TRBV6-5	TRBD1	TRBJ1-5	TGTGCCAGCAGCCGGACCTACAGGGGGAATCAGCCCCAGCATTTT	CASSRTYRGNQPQHF
TRBV7-9	TRBD1	TRBJ1-1	TGTGCCAGCAGCACCCAGGGGGGGAACACTGAAGCTTTCTTT	CASSTQGGNTEAFF
TRBV29-1	TRBD1	TRBJ1-4	TGCAGCGGCCCTCAGGGGGATGAAAAACTGTTTTTT	CSGPQGDEKLFF
TRBV6-1	.	TRBJ2-7	TGTGCCAGCAGTGAAGGGGGCGCGGGGGAGCAGTACTTC	CASSEGGAGEQYF
TRBV2	.	TRBJ2-5	TGTGCCAGCACCGGAGAGACCCAGTACTTC	CASTGETQYF
TRBV5-1	TRBD2	TRBJ2-7	TGCGCCAGCAGCCTTTATAGCGGGGGGCCCTACGAGCAGTACTTC	CASSLYSGGPYEQYF
TRBV25-1	.	TRBJ1-2	TGTGCCAGCAGTGACGGGGTCTATGGCTACACCTTC	CASSDGVYGYTF
TRBV2	TRBD1	TRBJ1-2	TGTGCCAGCAGGGCGGAGGGGACAGGGAACTATGGCTACACCTTC	CASRAEGTGNYGYTF
TRBV4-3	TRBD1	TRBJ1-1	TGCGCCAGCAGCCAAGGAGGACAGGTGAACACTGAAGCTTTCTTT	CASSQGGQVNTEAFF
TRBV27	TRBD1	TRBJ2-1	TGTGCCAGCAGTTTATCTATACGGGACAGGCAGTTCTTC	CASSLSIRDRQFF
TRBV3-1/TRBV3-2	.	TRBJ1-2	TGTGCCAGCAGCCAAGGCAGGTATGGCTACACCTTC	CASSQGRYGYTF
TRBV10-1	.	TRBJ2-5	TGCGCCAGCAGTGACCGCACAGGGCGAGGGGAGACCCAGTACTTC	CASSDRTGRGETQYF
TRBV28	.	TRBJ1-1	TGTGCCAGCAGTTTCGCCAGGGTTTACACTGAAGCTTTCTTT	CASSFARVYTEAFF
TRBV10-3	.	TRBJ1-2	TGTGCCATCAGTGAGGTACAGAGTTTCTATGGCTACACCTTC	CAISEVQSFYGYTF
TRBV5-6	.	TRBJ2-3	TGTGCCAGCAGCTTTCAGCCCGATTCTGGGACAGATACGCAGTATTTT	CASSFQPDSGTDTQYF
TRBV18	TRBD1	TRBJ1-2	TGTGCCAGCTCACCACGTCAGGGGGATGGCTACACCTTC	CASSPRQGDGYTF
TRBV5-1	.	TRBJ2-3	TGCGCCAGCAGCTTGCCCCGGGGAGCCTCTAGCACAGATACGCAGTATTTT	CASSLPRGASSTDTQYF
TRBV29-1	TRBD2	TRBJ2-1	TGCAGCGTTGAGACTAGCGGGGATCTCTACAATGAGCAGTTCTTC	CSVETSGDLYNEQFF
TRBV6-2/TRBV6-3	.	TRBJ1-4	TGTGCCAGCAGTCCCTGGGGGACCGGTGCCGGCGTGCTGTTTTTT	CASSPWGTGAGVLFF
TRBV28	TRBD1	TRBJ2-5	TGTGCCAGCAGTTTGTGGACAGGGGGCCAAGAGACCCAGTACTTC	CASSLWTGGQETQYF
TRBV27	.	TRBJ1-5	TGTGCCAGCAGGGAGGGATGGGGAGCAAATCAGCCCCAGCATTTT	CASREGWGANQPQHF
TRBV18	TRBD2	TRBJ2-1	TGTGCCAGCTCACCACCAGGACTAGCGGGGGTTGGTGAGCAGTTCTTC	CASSPPGLAGVGEQFF
TRBV19	TRBD1	TRBJ2-7	TGTGCCAGTAGCCCCGGGACAGCCTCCTACGAGCAGTACTTC	CASSPGTASYEQYF
TRBV7-2	.	TRBJ1-1	TGTGCCAGCAGCTTGGCAGGGGTCCTTGAAGCTTTCTTT	CASSLAGVLEAFF
TRBV6-5	TRBD1	TRBJ1-1	TGTGCCAGCAGTCGACAGGGTAGGTCGGACACTGAAGCTTTCTTT	CASSRQGRSDTEAFF
TRBV30	TRBD1	TRBJ1-5	TGTGCCTGGAGCTTCGGGACAGGGAAGGATCAGCCCCAGCATTTT	CAWSFGTGKDQPQHF
TRBV3-1/TRBV3-2	.	TRBJ1-1	TGTGCCAGCACCATGACAGCGGTTAAGGCTGAAGCTTTCTTT	CASTMTAVKAEAFF
TRBV7-3	.	TRBJ2-2	TGTGCCAGCAGCCTAAGCGGTTCCCGGGGGACCGGGGAGCTGTTTTTT	CASSLSGSRGTGELFF
TRBV4-2	TRBD2	TRBJ2-3	TGTGCCAGCAGCCAAGATTGGAGCGGGGGGGCCAAAGATACGCAGTATTTT	CASSQDWSGGAKDTQYF
TRBV13	TRBD1	TRBJ1-2	TGTGCCAGCAGCCTCTGGACAGGGGGCCTGACAGGAGGCTACACCTTC	CASSLWTGGLTGGYTF
TRBV2	.	TRBJ1-6	TGTGCCGGCGTGGGGGGTAGCGGTTCACCCCTCCACTTT	CAGVGGSGSPLHF
TRBV30	.	TRBJ1-6	TGTGCCTGGGGCGGAGGGCGTAATTCACCCCTCCACTTT	CAWGGGRNSPLHF
TRBV5-1	.	TRBJ1-2	TGCGCCAGCAGCAGAGAGGGATTGCGATATGGCTACACCTTC	CASSREGLRYGYTF
TRBV29-1	.	TRBJ2-1	TGCAGCGGCAGGGTGAATGAGCAGTTCTTC	CSGRVNEQFF
TRBV9	TRBD1	TRBJ2-7	TGTGCCAGCAGCACTTACCCGGACAGGATCTACGAGCAGTACTTC	CASSTYPDRIYEQYF
TRBV4-1	TRBD1	TRBJ1-5	TGCGCCAGCAGCTCAGGGGGCATTGGCAATCAGCCCCAGCATTTT	CASSSGGIGNQPQHF
TRBV28	.	TRBJ2-7	TGTGCCAGCAGTTTAACAGCCGTCGACGAGCAGTACTTC	CASSLTAVDEQYF
TRBV15	.	TRBJ1-2	TGTGCCACCAGCTCCGGGACGGACTATGGCTACACCTTC	CATSSGTDYGYTF
TRBV29-1	TRBD1	TRBJ1-2	TGCAGCGTTGAAGATGTCAGGGGGCGGTCCACCTTC	CSVEDVRGRSTF